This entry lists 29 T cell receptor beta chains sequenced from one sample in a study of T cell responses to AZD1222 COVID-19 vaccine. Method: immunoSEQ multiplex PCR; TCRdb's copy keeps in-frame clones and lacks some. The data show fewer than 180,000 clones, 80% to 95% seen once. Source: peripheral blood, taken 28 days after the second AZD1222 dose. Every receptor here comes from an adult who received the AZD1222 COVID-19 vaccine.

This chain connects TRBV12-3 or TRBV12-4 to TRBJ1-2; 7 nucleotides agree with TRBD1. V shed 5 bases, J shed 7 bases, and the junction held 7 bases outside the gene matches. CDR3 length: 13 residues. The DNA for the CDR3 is TGTGCCAGCAGTGAGAAAGGGGGCGGTGGCTACACCTTC. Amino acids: CASSEKGGGGYTF.

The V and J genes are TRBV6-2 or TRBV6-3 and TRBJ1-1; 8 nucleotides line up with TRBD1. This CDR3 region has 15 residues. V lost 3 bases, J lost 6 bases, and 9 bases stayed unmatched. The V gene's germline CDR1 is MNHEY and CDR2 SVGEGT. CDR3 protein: CASSYSGTGVSEAFF. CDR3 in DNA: TGTGCCAGCAGTTATTCCGGGACAGGAGTATCTGAAGCTTTCTTT.

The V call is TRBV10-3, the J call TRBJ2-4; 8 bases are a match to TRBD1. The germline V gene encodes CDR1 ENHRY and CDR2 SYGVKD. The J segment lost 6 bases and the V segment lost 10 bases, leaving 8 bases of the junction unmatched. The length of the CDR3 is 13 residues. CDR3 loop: CATRTGPRNIQYF. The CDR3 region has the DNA TGTGCCACCCGGACAGGGCCTAGAAACATTCAGTACTTC.

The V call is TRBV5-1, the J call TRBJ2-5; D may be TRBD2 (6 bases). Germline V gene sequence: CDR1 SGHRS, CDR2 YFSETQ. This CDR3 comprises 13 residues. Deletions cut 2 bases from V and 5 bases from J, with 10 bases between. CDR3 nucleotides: TGCGCCAGCAGCTTTGGCGGGGAGGAGACCCAGTACTTC. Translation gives CASSFGGEETQYF.

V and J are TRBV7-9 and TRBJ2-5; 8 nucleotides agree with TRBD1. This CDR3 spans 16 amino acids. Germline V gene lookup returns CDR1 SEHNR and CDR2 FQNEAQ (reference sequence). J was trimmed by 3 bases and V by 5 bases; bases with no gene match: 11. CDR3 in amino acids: CASSQLDRGNEETQYF. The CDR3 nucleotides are TGTGCCAGCAGCCAGCTTGACAGGGGCAACGAAGAGACCCAGTACTTC.

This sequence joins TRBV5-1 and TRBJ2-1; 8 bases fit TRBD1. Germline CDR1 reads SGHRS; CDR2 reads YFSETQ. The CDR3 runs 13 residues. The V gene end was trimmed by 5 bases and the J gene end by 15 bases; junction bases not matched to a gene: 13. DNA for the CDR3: TGCGCCAGCAGGCTGGCAGGGGGCGAGAGACGGTTCTTC. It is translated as CASRLAGGERRFF. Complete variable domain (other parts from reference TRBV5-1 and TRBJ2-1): KAGVTQTPRYLIKTRGQQVTLSCSPISGHRSVSWYQQTPGQGLQFLFEYFSETQRNKGNFPGRFSGRQFSNSRSEMNVSTLELGDSALYLCASRLAGGERRFFGPGTRLTVL.

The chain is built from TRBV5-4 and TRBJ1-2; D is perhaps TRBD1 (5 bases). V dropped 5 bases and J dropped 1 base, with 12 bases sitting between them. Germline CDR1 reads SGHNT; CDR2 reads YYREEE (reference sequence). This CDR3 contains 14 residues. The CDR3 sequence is CASSLVQDNYGYTF. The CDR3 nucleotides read TGTGCCAGCAGTCTGGTACAGGATAACTATGGCTACACCTTC.

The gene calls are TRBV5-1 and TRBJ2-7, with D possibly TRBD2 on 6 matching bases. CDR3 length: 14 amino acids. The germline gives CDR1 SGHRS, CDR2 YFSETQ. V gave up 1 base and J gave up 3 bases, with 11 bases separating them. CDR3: CASSLTSSFYEQYF. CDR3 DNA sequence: TGCGCCAGCAGCTTGACTAGCAGTTTCTACGAGCAGTACTTC.

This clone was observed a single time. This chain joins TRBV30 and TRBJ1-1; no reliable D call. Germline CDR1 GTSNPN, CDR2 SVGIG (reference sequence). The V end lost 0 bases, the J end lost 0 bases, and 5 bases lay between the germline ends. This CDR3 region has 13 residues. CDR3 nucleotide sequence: TGTGCCTGGAGTGTCTTGATGAACACTGAAGCTTTCTTT. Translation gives CAWSVLMNTEAFF.

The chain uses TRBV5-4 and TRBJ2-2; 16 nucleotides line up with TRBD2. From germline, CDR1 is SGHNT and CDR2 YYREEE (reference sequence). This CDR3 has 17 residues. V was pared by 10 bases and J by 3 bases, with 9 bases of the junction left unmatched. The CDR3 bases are TGTGCCGGCTCGGGACTAGCGGGAGGGCCTCACACCGGGGAGCTGTTTTTT. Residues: CAGSGLAGGPHTGELFF.

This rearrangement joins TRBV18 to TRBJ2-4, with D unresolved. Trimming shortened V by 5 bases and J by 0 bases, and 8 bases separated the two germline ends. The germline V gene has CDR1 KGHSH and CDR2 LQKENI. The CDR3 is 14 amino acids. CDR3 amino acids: CASSSDLAKNIQYF. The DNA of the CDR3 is TGTGCCAGCTCATCGGACCTAGCCAAAAACATTCAGTACTTC.

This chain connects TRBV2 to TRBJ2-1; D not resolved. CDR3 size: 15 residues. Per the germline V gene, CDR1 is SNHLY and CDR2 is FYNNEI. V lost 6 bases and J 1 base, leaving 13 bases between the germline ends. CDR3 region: CASRPLAGSYNEQFF. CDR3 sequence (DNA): TGTGCCAGCAGACCTCTGGCAGGATCCTACAATGAGCAGTTCTTC.

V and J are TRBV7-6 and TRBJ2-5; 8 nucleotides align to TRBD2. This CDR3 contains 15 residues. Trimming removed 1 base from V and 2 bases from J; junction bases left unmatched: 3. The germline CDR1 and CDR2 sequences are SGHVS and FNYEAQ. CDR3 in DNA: TGTGCCAGCAGCTTAGAGGGACTAGTTCAAGAGACCCAGTACTTC. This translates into CASSLEGLVQETQYF. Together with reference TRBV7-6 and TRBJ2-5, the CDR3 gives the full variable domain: GAGVSQSPRYKVTKRGQDVALRCDPISGHVSLYWYRQALGQGPEFLTYFNYEAQQDKSGLPNDRFSAERPEGSISTLTIQRTEQRDSAMYRCASSLEGLVQETQYFGPGTRLLVL.

DNA for the CDR3: TGTGCCAGTAGTATTGGGCCAACAGGGTCCTCCTACAATGAGCAGTTCTTC. It yields the protein CASSIGPTGSSYNEQFF. The chain recombines TRBV19 with TRBJ2-1, with TRBD1 as a possible D gene (6 bases). The CDR3 runs 17 residues. V shed 3 bases and J shed 0 bases, with 15 bases lying between them. Per germline, CDR1 LNHDA and CDR2 SQIVND (reference sequence).

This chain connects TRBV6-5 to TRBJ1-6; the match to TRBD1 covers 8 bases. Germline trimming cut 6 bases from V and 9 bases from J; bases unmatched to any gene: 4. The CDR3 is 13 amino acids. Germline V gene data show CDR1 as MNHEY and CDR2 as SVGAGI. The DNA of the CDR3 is TGTGCCAGCAGGATAGACAGGGGTTCACCCCTCCACTTT. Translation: CASRIDRGSPLHF.

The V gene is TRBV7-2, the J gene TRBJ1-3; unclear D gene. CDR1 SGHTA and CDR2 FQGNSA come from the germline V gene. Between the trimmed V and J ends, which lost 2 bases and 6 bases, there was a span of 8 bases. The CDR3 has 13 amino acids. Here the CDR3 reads CASSLPPTNTIYF. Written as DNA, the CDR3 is TGTGCCAGCAGCTTACCCCCTACAAACACCATATATTTT.

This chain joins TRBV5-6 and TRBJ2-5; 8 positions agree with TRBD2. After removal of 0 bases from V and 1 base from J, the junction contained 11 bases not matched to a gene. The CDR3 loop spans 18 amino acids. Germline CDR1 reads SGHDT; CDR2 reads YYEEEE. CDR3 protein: CASSLAGAGTSAQETQYF. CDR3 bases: TGTGCCAGCAGCTTGGCGGGGGCCGGGACTAGTGCCCAAGAGACCCAGTACTTC.

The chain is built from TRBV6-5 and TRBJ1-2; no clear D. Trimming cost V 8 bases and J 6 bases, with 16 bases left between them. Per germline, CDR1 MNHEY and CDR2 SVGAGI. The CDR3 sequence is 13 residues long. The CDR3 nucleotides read TGTGCCAGCCAATACAGTACTCTCGATGGCTACACCTTC. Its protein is CASQYSTLDGYTF.

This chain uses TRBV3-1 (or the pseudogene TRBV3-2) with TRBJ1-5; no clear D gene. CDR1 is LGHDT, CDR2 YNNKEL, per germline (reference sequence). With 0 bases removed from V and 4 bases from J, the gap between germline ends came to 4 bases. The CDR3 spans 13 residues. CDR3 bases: TGTGCCAGCAGCCAAGACAGGAATCAGCCCCAGCATTTT. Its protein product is CASSQDRNQPQHF.

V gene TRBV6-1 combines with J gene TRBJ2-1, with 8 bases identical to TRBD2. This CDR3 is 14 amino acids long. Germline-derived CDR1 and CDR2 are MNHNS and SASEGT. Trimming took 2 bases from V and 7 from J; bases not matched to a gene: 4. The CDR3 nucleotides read TGTGCCAGCAGTGAATTACTAGCGGTAAATGAGCAGTTCTTC. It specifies CASSELLAVNEQFF.

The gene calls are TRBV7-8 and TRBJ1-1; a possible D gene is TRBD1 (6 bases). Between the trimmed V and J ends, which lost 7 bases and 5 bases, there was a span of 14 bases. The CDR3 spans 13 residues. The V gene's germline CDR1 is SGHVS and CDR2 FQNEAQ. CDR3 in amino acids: CASTERQVTEAFF. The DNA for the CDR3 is TGTGCCAGCACCGAAAGACAGGTGACTGAAGCTTTCTTT.

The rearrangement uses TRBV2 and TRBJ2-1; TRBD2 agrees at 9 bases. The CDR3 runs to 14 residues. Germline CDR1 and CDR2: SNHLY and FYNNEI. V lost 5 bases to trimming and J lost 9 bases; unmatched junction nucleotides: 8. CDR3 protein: CASSKTSGGGEQFF. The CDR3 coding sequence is TGTGCCAGCAGTAAGACTAGCGGAGGGGGTGAGCAGTTCTTC.

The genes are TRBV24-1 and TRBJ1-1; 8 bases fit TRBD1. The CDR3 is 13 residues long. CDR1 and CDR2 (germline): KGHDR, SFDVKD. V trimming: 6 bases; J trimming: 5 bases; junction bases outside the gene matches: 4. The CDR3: CATSPRGRTEAFF. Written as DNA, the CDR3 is TGTGCCACCAGTCCCAGGGGGCGGACTGAAGCTTTCTTT.

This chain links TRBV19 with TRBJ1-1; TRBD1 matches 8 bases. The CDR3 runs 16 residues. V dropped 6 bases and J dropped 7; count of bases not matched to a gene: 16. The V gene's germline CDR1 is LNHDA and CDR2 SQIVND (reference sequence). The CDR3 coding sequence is TGTGCCAGTAGCCCTGGACCGACCAGGGGGCCCAATGAAGCTTTCTTT. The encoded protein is CASSPGPTRGPNEAFF. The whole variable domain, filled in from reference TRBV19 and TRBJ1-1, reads DGGITQSPKYLFRKEGQNVTLSCEQNLNHDAMYWYRQDPGQGLRLIYYSQIVNDFQKGDIAEGYSVSREKKESFPLTVTSAQKNPTAFYLCASSPGPTRGPNEAFFGQGTRLTVV.

The CDR3 bases are TGCGCCAGCAGCCGGGACACCTCGAACACTGAAGCTTTCTTT. This gives the protein CASSRDTSNTEAFF. The rearrangement links TRBV10-1 to TRBJ1-1, with D possibly being TRBD1 (6 bases). CDR1 and CDR2 (germline): WNHNN, SYGVQD (reference sequence). The CDR3 is 14 amino acids. Trimming pared 6 bases from V and 1 base from J, leaving 12 bases between.

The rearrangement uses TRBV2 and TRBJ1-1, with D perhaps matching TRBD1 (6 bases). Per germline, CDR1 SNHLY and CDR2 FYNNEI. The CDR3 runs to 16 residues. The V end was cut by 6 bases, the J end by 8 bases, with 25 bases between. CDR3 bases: TGTGCCAGCAGGGCCGGGACAATTCAGTCCCACCGGGAAGCTTTCTTT. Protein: CASRAGTIQSHREAFF.

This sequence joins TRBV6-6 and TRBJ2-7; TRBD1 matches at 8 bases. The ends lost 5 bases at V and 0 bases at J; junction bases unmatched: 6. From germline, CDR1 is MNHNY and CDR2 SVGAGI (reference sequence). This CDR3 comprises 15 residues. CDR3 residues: CASSRDRGFSYEQYF. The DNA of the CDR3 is TGTGCCAGCAGTCGAGACAGGGGATTCTCCTACGAGCAGTACTTC.

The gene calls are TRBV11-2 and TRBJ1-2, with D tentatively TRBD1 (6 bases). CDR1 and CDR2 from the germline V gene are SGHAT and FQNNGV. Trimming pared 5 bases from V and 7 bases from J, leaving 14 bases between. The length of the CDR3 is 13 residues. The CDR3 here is CASSGRTVAGYTF. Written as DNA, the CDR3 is TGTGCCAGCAGCGGACGGACAGTAGCTGGCTACACCTTC. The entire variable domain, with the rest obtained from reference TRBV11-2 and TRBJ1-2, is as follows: EAGVAQSPRYKIIEKRQSVAFWCNPISGHATLYWYQQILGQGPKLLIQFQNNGVVDDSQLPKDRFSAERLKGVDSTLKIQPAKLEDSAVYLCASSGRTVAGYTFGSGTRLTVV.

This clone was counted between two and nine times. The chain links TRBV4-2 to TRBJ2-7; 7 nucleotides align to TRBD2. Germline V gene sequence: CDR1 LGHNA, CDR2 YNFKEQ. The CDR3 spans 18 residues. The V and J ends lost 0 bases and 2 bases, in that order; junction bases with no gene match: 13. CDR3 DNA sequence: TGTGCCAGCAGCCAAGAAAGTCACCGAGCGGGATTTGCCTACGAGCAGTACTTC. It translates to CASSQESHRAGFAYEQYF.